This T cell receptor beta chain was sequenced for a study of CD8 T cells in ankylosing spondylitis. This clonotype was recorded many times. As yet, its antigen is unknown. Study-level findings and limits: Enrichment of disease-linked clones was reportedly significant in matched ankylosing spondylitis synovial fluid.

TCR beta libraries were made by quantitative 5'-RACE with molecular barcodes. TCRdb passed the 5' RACE reads through MiXCR, listing each CDR3 protein once. The data hold 220,000 or so distinct CDR3 sequences, with 10% observed a single time. CDR3 size: 12 residues. Germline lookup yields CDR1 SGHRS and CDR2 YFSETQ. J gave up 6 bases and V 4 bases, and 4 bases lay outside the gene matches. The specimen was blood, either unsorted or a sorted T cell fraction (not recorded which). The chain carries TRBV5-1 and TRBJ2-7, with TRBD2 matching 7 bases. The TCR was taken from a male donor with ankylosing spondylitis or in good health (not recorded which). The CDR3, as DNA: TGCGCCAGCAGCGTGGCTAGCGGCGAGCAGTACTTC. Residues: CASSVASGEQYF.